Presented here are 18 T cell receptor beta chains from one specimen sequenced in a study of blood T cell repertoires in COVID-19. The assay was immunoSEQ multiplex PCR, and TCRdb's table has in-frame clones only and misses some. The repertoire holds some 70,000 clones, 65% to 85% seen once, with 5% to 6% in the top ten. The specimen sequenced was peripheral blood. These TCRs come from a man aged 50-59 years with active COVID-19.

This clone appeared a single time. This chain joins TRBV27 and TRBJ2-3, with 8 bases fitting TRBD2. CDR3 length: 16 residues. V lost 4 bases, J lost 0 bases, and 6 bases stayed unmatched. Germline CDR1 is MNHEY and CDR2 is SMNVEV (reference sequence). CDR3 in amino acids: CASSSLTSDSTDTQYF. The CDR3 coding sequence is TGTGCCAGCAGTTCCCTGACTAGCGATAGCACAGATACGCAGTATTTT.

V gene TRBV18 combines with J gene TRBJ1-1; 8 bases are a match to TRBD1. Unmatched junction bases numbered 17, after V lost 5 bases and J lost 3 bases. The CDR3 runs 18 residues. Germline V gives CDR1 KGHSH, CDR2 LQKENI. CDR3 region: CASSDGQGRFLKDTEAFF. The CDR3 nucleotides read TGTGCCAGCTCAGATGGACAGGGCAGATTCCTGAAGGACACTGAAGCTTTCTTT.

The gene calls are TRBV10-1 and TRBJ2-2; the D is unclear. The CDR3 covers 13 residues. V shed 6 bases and J shed 0 bases, with 5 bases lying between them. CDR1 is WNHNN and CDR2 is SYGVQD in the germline V gene (reference sequence). DNA for the CDR3: TGCGCCAGCAGACAAGCGAACACCGGGGAGCTGTTTTTT. The encoded protein is CASRQANTGELFF.

The V call is TRBV23-1, the J call TRBJ1-2; tentatively, D is TRBD1 (6 bases). TRBV23-1 is treated as an ORF (open reading frame) with a function not yet certain. This CDR3 contains 16 residues. Trimming shortened V by 6 bases and J by 8 bases, and 25 bases separated the two germline ends. DNA for the CDR3: TGCGCCAGCAGCCGCCGGAGTGACAGGTTTTTTTGGGGCTACACCTTC. Translating gives CASSRRSDRFFWGYTF.

This clone was seen more than once but under ten times. This chain joins TRBV7-9 and TRBJ2-7; TRBD2 agrees at 11 bases. CDR1 and CDR2 from the germline V gene are SEHNR and FQNEAQ (reference sequence). Trimming took 3 bases from V and 2 from J; bases not matched to a gene: 15. CDR3 length: 19 amino acids. CDR3 sequence: CASSFLLTSGSKAAYEQYF. CDR3 bases: TGTGCCAGCAGCTTTCTCTTAACTAGCGGGAGTAAAGCCGCCTACGAGCAGTACTTC.

This clone is a singleton in its sample. The J gene is TRBJ1-4, the V gene TRBV28; D unclear. V was shortened by 5 bases and J by 8 bases, with 9 bases between the two germline ends. Germline V lookup: CDR1 MDHEN, CDR2 SYDVKM. This CDR3 is built from 12 residues. The CDR3 sequence is CASSDRVEKLFF. The CDR3 nucleotides are TGTGCCAGCAGTGACCGGGTCGAAAAACTGTTTTTT.

V is TRBV5-1 and J is TRBJ2-1; D possibly corresponds to TRBD2 (6 bases). The CDR3 has 13 amino acids. Germline V CDR1 and CDR2: SGHRS, YFSETQ. Deletions cut 6 bases from V and 9 bases from J, with 16 bases between. DNA for the CDR3: TGCGCCAGCACATGGGGGGATGCGAGTGAGCAGTTCTTC. This translates into CASTWGDASEQFF.

The chain links TRBV11-2 to TRBJ2-7, with 7 bases that match TRBD1. The CDR3 is 15 residues long. V dropped 5 bases and J dropped 7; count of bases not matched to a gene: 14. Germline CDR1 and CDR2: SGHAT and FQNNGV. The CDR3 DNA reads TGTGCCAGCAGCCCCCGGAGGACAGGACCGGAGGAGCAGTACTTC. Translation gives CASSPRRTGPEEQYF.

This clone has a single count. The gene calls are TRBV9 and TRBJ2-7; TRBD1 aligns across 8 bases. Trimming at V came to 0 bases and at J to 3 bases, leaving 2 bases not matched to a gene. Germline CDR1 is SGDLS and CDR2 is YYNGEE. There are 14 residues in the CDR3. CDR3 DNA sequence: TGTGCCAGCAGCGTAGGGACAGGGCTCTACGAGCAGTACTTC. It encodes CASSVGTGLYEQYF.

The chain couples TRBV18 to TRBJ1-4; 11 bases are a match to TRBD1. Germline V gene data show CDR1 as KGHSH and CDR2 as LQKENI. Losses at the gene ends were 3 bases for V and 8 bases for J; bases not matched to a gene: 8. The CDR3 is 16 amino acids. The CDR3 is CASSPERTGGKEKLFF. DNA for the CDR3: TGTGCCAGCTCACCCGAGAGGACAGGGGGCAAGGAAAAACTGTTTTTT.

The chain links TRBV5-1 to TRBJ2-5; TRBD2 agrees at 12 bases. CDR3 size: 17 residues. Germline values: CDR1 SGHRS, CDR2 YFSETQ. The trim removed 1 base at V and 4 bases at J, leaving 8 bases unmatched. The CDR3 nucleotides are TGCGCCAGCAGCTTGACTGGGCTAGCGGGAGGGGGAGAGACCCAGTACTTC. Protein: CASSLTGLAGGGETQYF.

This clone was observed a single time. The rearrangement uses TRBV28 and TRBJ1-4; no reliable D call. CDR1 is MDHEN and CDR2 is SYDVKM in the germline V gene. This CDR3 is 13 amino acids long. V lost 7 bases to trimming and J lost 3 bases, with 9 bases between them. The CDR3 bases are TGTGCCAGCACCCGGGGAGCTAATGAAAAACTGTTTTTT. This sequence encodes CASTRGANEKLFF.

The chain couples TRBV29-1 to TRBJ2-1; D is perhaps TRBD2 (5 bases). Germline V gives CDR1 SQVTM, CDR2 ANQGSEA. Between the trimmed V and J ends, which lost 3 bases and 9 bases, there was a span of 15 bases. There are 13 residues in the CDR3. The CDR3 sequence: CSVEVGESIEQFF. CDR3 nucleotides: TGCAGCGTTGAGGTGGGAGAATCGATTGAGCAGTTCTTC.

The V call is TRBV25-1, the J call TRBJ1-2; no clear D gene. CDR3 size: 11 residues. Trimming stripped 6 bases from V and 10 bases from J, with 12 bases between. Germline assignment: CDR1 MGHDK and CDR2 SYGVNS. CDR3 nucleotide sequence: TGTGCCAGCAGCACATCCCTGGCCTACACCTTC. Its translation: CASSTSLAYTF.

The chain employs TRBV27 and TRBJ1-1, with 8 bases matching TRBD1. The germline gives CDR1 MNHEY, CDR2 SMNVEV (reference sequence). The CDR3 is 16 amino acids. V lost 6 bases to trimming and J lost 5 bases; unmatched junction nucleotides: 14. Written as DNA, the CDR3 is TGTGCCAGCAGCCGATGGACAGGGCAAGGAGTTACTGAAGCTTTCTTT. Protein: CASSRWTGQGVTEAFF.

The chain links TRBV19 to TRBJ2-3; 10 positions agree with TRBD1. Germline V gene lookup returns CDR1 LNHDA and CDR2 SQIVND (reference sequence). This CDR3 region has 16 residues. The V and J ends lost 5 bases and 1 base, in that order; junction bases with no gene match: 6. CDR3 loop: CASSVPGTGGTDTQYF. The DNA for the CDR3 is TGTGCCAGTAGTGTCCCCGGGACAGGGGGCACAGATACGCAGTATTTT. Full variable domain (outside the CDR3, taken from reference TRBV19 and TRBJ2-3): DGGITQSPKYLFRKEGQNVTLSCEQNLNHDAMYWYRQDPGQGLRLIYYSQIVNDFQKGDIAEGYSVSREKKESFPLTVTSAQKNPTAFYLCASSVPGTGGTDTQYFGPGTRLTVL.

The J gene is TRBJ2-7, the V gene TRBV7-2, with 7 bases matching TRBD1. This CDR3 contains 14 residues. V gave up 5 bases and J gave up 2 bases; unmatched junction bases: 6. Germline V gene data show CDR1 as SGHTA and CDR2 as FQGNSA. CDR3 region: CASSPGTVTYEQYF. DNA of the CDR3: TGTGCCAGCAGCCCGGGGACAGTCACCTACGAGCAGTACTTC.

The chain has TRBV12-3 or TRBV12-4 and TRBJ1-1; TRBD1 is a possible D gene (6 bases). V lost 5 bases, J lost 11 bases, and 15 bases lay in between. There are 12 residues in the CDR3. The CDR3 DNA sequence: TGTGCCAGCAGTACACAGGGAATCCGCGCTTTCTTT. This translates into CASSTQGIRAFF.